Each of the 21 T cell receptor beta chains below was sequenced from the same sample in a study of blood T cell repertoires in COVID-19 (dated by TCRdb to 2020 to 2021). Library preparation employed the immunoSEQ multiplex PCR assay. TCRdb mirrors the immuneACCESS table, restricted to in-frame sequences. Some clones are absent from its copies; in checked studies, under half trace to an unresolved V gene, and the reason for the others is unknown. Counted in this sample were 150,000 to 200,000 clones; approximately 81% of them appeared once. The ten largest make up roughly 15% of the sample. The material sequenced was peripheral blood. The receptors were gathered from a woman in her sixties or seventies with COVID-19, enrolled during active disease.

Only a few counts were recorded for this clone. V gene TRBV25-1 combines with J gene TRBJ1-1, with D perhaps matching TRBD1 (5 bases). V was clipped by 6 bases and J by 7 bases, with 15 bases between them. This CDR3 has 13 residues. The germline gives CDR1 MGHDK, CDR2 SYGVNS. The CDR3 reads CASRGPKMGEAFF. CDR3 coding DNA: TGTGCCAGCAGGGGGCCCAAAATGGGTGAAGCTTTCTTT. The entire variable domain, with the rest obtained from reference TRBV25-1 and TRBJ1-1, is as follows: EADIYQTPRYLVIGTGKKITLECSQTMGHDKMYWYQQDPGMELHLIHYSYGVNSTEKGDLSSESTVSRIRTEHFPLTLESARPSHTSQYLCASRGPKMGEAFFGQGTRLTVV.

CDR3 loop: CSVLDEVSDYGYTF. CDR3 coding DNA: TGCAGCGTGCTGGATGAGGTTTCGGACTATGGCTACACCTTC. The V gene is TRBV29-1, the J gene TRBJ1-2, with unresolved D. Germline V gene data show CDR1 as SQVTM and CDR2 as ANQGSEA. The CDR3 loop spans 14 amino acids. Trimming took 6 bases from V and 3 from J, leaving 17 bases between them.

This clone was seen only once. The chain is built from TRBV6-6 and TRBJ1-5; TRBD1 is a possible D gene (6 bases). This CDR3 region has 15 residues. Trimming shortened V by 6 bases and J by 0 bases, and 12 bases separated the two germline ends. Germline assignment: CDR1 MNHNY and CDR2 SVGAGI (reference sequence). DNA for the CDR3: TGTGCCAGCAGATCCGGGACATATAGCAATCAGCCCCAGCATTTT. Its translation: CASRSGTYSNQPQHF.

This clone was counted at least ten times. The chain has TRBV28 and TRBJ1-2, with D tentatively TRBD1 (5 bases). The CDR3 sequence is 14 residues long. Germline V gene lookup returns CDR1 MDHEN and CDR2 SYDVKM. The V and J ends lost 6 bases and 8 bases respectively, with 19 bases between them. The chain's CDR3 is CASSIAGGAGGYTF. DNA for the CDR3: TGTGCCAGCAGCATCGCGGGAGGGGCAGGGGGCTACACCTTC.

Concerning this clone: Germline is not matched at one junction end, which may reflect a read error. V usage is TRBV5-5 and J usage is TRBJ2-2, with a tentative D call TRBD2 (5 bases). The CDR3 has 16 residues. Germline V CDR1 and CDR2: SGHKS, YYEKEE (reference sequence). The DNA of the CDR3 is TGTGCCAGCAGCTTTCTCCACAGCGCGAACACCGGGGAGCTATTTTTT. Residues: CASSFLHSANTGELFF.

The DNA of the CDR3 is TGTGCCAGCAGCGTAGCTTGGACGGGAGAGGACTATGGCTACACCTTC. Translation gives CASSVAWTGEDYGYTF. The rearrangement uses TRBV9 and TRBJ1-2; D remains unclear. The CDR3 has 16 amino acids. Germline CDR1 is SGDLS and CDR2 is YYNGEE. V was trimmed by 0 bases and J by 3 bases, leaving 15 bases between them. Supplemented by reference TRBV9 and TRBJ1-2, the full variable domain reads DSGVTQTPKHLITATGQRVTLRCSPRSGDLSVYWYQQSLDQGLQFLIQYYNGEERAKGNILERFSAQQFPDLHSELNLSSLELGDSALYFCASSVAWTGEDYGYTFGSGTRLTVV.

A few counts support this clone. The chain employs TRBV4-1 and TRBJ1-1; 10 nucleotides match TRBD1. This CDR3 spans 18 amino acids. V lost 1 base and J lost 4; bases outside the gene matches: 12. Germline V gene data show CDR1 as MGHRA and CDR2 as YSYEKL. The CDR3 coding sequence is TGCGCCAGCAGCCAAGCCCCCAGGACAGGGGGAACGGTCACTGAAGCTTTCTTT. Its translation: CASSQAPRTGGTVTEAFF.

This clone was recorded many times. The gene calls are TRBV30 and TRBJ2-7; 14 bases are a match to TRBD2. V trimming: 2 bases; J trimming: 5 bases; junction bases outside the gene matches: 8. The CDR3 covers 16 residues. Germline CDR1 reads GTSNPN; CDR2 reads SVGIG (reference sequence). The CDR3 nucleotides are TGTGCCTGGAGTAGAGGACTAGCGGGAGGTTCAAACGAGCAGTACTTC. This gives the protein CAWSRGLAGGSNEQYF. Full variable domain (rest looked up from reference TRBV30 and TRBJ2-7): SQTIHQWPATLVQPVGSPLSLECTVEGTSNPNLYWYRQAAGRGLQLLFYSVGIGQISSEVPQNLSASRPQDRQFILSSKKLLLSDSGFYLCAWSRGLAGGSNEQYFGPGTRLTVT.

As concerns this clone: Other DNA sequences in the same sample also yield this CDR3. This chain links TRBV19 with TRBJ2-2, with D perhaps TRBD2 (6 bases). Deletions cut 5 bases from V and 1 base from J, with 8 bases between. Germline-derived CDR1 and CDR2 are LNHDA and SQIVND (reference sequence). CDR3 size: 14 residues. The chain's CDR3 is CASSLRGNTGELFF. The CDR3 coding sequence is TGTGCCAGTAGTCTGCGGGGGAACACCGGGGAGCTGTTTTTT.

The V and J genes are TRBV7-2 and TRBJ2-7; 9 nucleotides agree with TRBD1. The V and J ends lost 0 bases and 2 bases, in that order; junction bases with no gene match: 2. The CDR3 has 15 amino acids. The germline V gene encodes CDR1 SGHTA and CDR2 FQGNSA. The CDR3 coding sequence is TGTGCCAGCAGCTTAGCTTGGGACAGGGCCTACGAGCAGTACTTC. It encodes CASSLAWDRAYEQYF.

The chain links TRBV2 to TRBJ2-2, with TRBD2 matching 8 bases. The CDR3 has 14 amino acids. Per germline, CDR1 SNHLY and CDR2 FYNNEI. The ends lost 11 bases at V and 0 bases at J; junction bases unmatched: 5. The CDR3 here is CAGQAGANTGELFF. CDR3 nucleotide sequence: TGTGCCGGCCAAGCGGGGGCGAACACCGGGGAGCTGTTTTTT.

This rearrangement joins TRBV28 to TRBJ2-2; D perhaps matches TRBD1 (5 bases). V was trimmed by 9 bases and J by 6 bases, leaving 14 bases between them. The CDR3 covers 13 residues. Germline lookup yields CDR1 MDHEN and CDR2 SYDVKM. CDR3 nucleotides: TGTGCCAGTCTCAGGGCGTGGGCCGGGGAGCTGTTTTTT. It is translated as CASLRAWAGELFF.

The chain combines TRBV5-5 with TRBJ1-4; 9 bases match TRBD1. J lost 7 bases, V lost 7 bases, and 8 bases had no gene match. This CDR3 region has 14 residues. CDR1 is SGHKS and CDR2 is YYEKEE in the germline V gene (reference sequence). CDR3 bases: TGTGCCAGCTCCCAACAGGGGGCTTTTGAAAAACTGTTTTTT. The encoded protein is CASSQQGAFEKLFF. Looking up the rest from reference TRBV5-5 and TRBJ1-4 gives the full variable domain: DAGVTQSPTHLIKTRGQQVTLRCSPISGHKSVSWYQQVLGQGPQFIFQYYEKEERGRGNFPDRFSARQFPNYSSELNVNALLLGDSALYLCASSQQGAFEKLFFGSGTQLSVL.

The chain employs TRBV7-7 and TRBJ2-7, with TRBD1 matching over 9 bases. The CDR3 totals 18 residues. CDR1 is SSHAT, CDR2 FNYEAQ, per germline (reference sequence). Trimming took 2 bases from V and 2 from J; bases not matched to a gene: 13. The CDR3, as DNA: TGTGCCAGCAGCTTAACTCGACAGGGGGTCCGGGAGGCCTACGAGCAGTACGTC. It encodes CASSLTRQGVREAYEQYV.

This chain uses TRBV7-8 with TRBJ2-5; the match to TRBD2 covers 8 bases. Germline V CDR1 and CDR2: SGHVS, FQNEAQ. Trimming cost V 4 bases and J 5 bases; bases outside gene matches: 9. The CDR3 contains 15 residues. CDR3 in DNA: TGTGCCAGCAGCTCCCTAGCGGGCACGAGGGAGACCCAGTACTTC. Amino acid sequence: CASSSLAGTRETQYF.

V and J are TRBV5-1 and TRBJ1-1, with D uncertain. There are 14 residues in the CDR3. The germline CDR1 and CDR2 sequences are SGHRS and YFSETQ. The V and J ends lost 0 bases and 0 bases respectively, with 6 bases between them. The chain's CDR3 is CASSLDRLNTEAFF. The DNA for the CDR3 is TGCGCCAGCAGCTTGGACAGACTGAACACTGAAGCTTTCTTT. The whole variable domain, remainder taken from reference TRBV5-1 and TRBJ1-1, is KAGVTQTPRYLIKTRGQQVTLSCSPISGHRSVSWYQQTPGQGLQFLFEYFSETQRNKGNFPGRFSGRQFSNSRSEMNVSTLELGDSALYLCASSLDRLNTEAFFGQGTRLTVV.

The chain recombines TRBV10-2 with TRBJ2-6; D is perhaps TRBD1 (6 bases). The CDR3 is made up of 21 amino acids. Trimming took 1 base from V and 0 from J, leaving 22 bases between them. Germline lookup yields CDR1 WSHSY and CDR2 SAAADI. CDR3 nucleotide sequence: TGCGCCAGCAGTGAGTTAGGAAGTAAAGGGGGATCCAGCTCTGGGGCCAACGTCCTGACTTTC. It translates to CASSELGSKGGSSSGANVLTF.

The chain links TRBV10-1 to TRBJ2-5, with 8 nucleotides matching TRBD1. J gave up 5 bases and V 4 bases, and 9 bases lay outside the gene matches. Per germline, CDR1 WNHNN and CDR2 SYGVQD (reference sequence). The CDR3 loop spans 15 amino acids. Here the CDR3 reads CASSAQGAGMETQYF. The CDR3 DNA sequence: TGCGCCAGCAGTGCCCAGGGGGCCGGGATGGAGACCCAGTACTTC.

The chain recombines TRBV11-2 with TRBJ2-2; possible D gene TRBD2, 5 bases. The V gene lost 5 bases and the J gene lost 4 bases, with 14 bases spanning the gap. The CDR3 runs 15 residues. From germline, CDR1 is SGHAT and CDR2 FQNNGV. The CDR3 DNA sequence: TGTGCCAGCAGCAGGGAGCGCGCCATCACCGGGGAGCTGTTTTTT. Encoded protein: CASSRERAITGELFF.

This clone was seen a few times. V usage is TRBV6-5 and J usage is TRBJ1-2; 10 bases are a match to TRBD1. Trimming cost V 6 bases and J 4 bases; bases outside gene matches: 5. The CDR3 is 14 amino acids. Germline lookup yields CDR1 MNHEY and CDR2 SVGAGI. In DNA, the CDR3 is TGTGCCAGCAGAGGCCGGGACAGGGGCTATGGCTACACCTTC. Translated, it gives CASRGRDRGYGYTF.

This clone was seen a handful of times. The chain recombines TRBV2 with TRBJ1-6; D is ambiguous. The germline gives CDR1 SNHLY, CDR2 FYNNEI. The CDR3 totals 14 residues. V dropped 6 bases and J dropped 7 bases, with 13 bases sitting between them. The CDR3 region is CASSALRENSPLHF. CDR3 coding DNA: TGTGCCAGCAGCGCCCTAAGGGAGAATTCACCCCTCCACTTT.